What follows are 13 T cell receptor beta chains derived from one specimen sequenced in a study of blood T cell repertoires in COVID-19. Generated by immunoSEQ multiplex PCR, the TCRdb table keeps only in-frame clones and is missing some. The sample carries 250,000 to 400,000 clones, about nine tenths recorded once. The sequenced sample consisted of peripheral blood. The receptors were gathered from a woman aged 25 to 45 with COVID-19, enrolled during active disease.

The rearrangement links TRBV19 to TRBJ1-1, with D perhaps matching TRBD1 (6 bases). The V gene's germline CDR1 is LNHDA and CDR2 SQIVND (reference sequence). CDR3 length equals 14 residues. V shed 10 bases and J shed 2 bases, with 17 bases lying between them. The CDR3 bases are TGTGCCACCACGGTTGGACAGCCTAACACTGAAGCTTTCTTT. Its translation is CATTVGQPNTEAFF.

In DNA, the CDR3 is TGTGCTAGTGGCTCCGGGACAGGGATCCAAGAGACCCAGTACTTC. Its translation is CASGSGTGIQETQYF. This chain joins TRBV12-5 and TRBJ2-5, with 9 nucleotides matching TRBD1. The junction had 6 bases not matched to a gene; V was cut back by 6 bases and J by 1 base. The length of the CDR3 is 15 residues. From germline, CDR1 is LGHNT and CDR2 FRNRAP.

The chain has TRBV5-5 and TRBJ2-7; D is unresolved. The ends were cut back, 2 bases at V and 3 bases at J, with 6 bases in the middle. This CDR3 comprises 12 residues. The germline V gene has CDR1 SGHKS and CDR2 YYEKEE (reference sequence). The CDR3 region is CASSLSFYEQYF. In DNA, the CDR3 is TGTGCCAGCAGCTTATCATTCTACGAGCAGTACTTC.

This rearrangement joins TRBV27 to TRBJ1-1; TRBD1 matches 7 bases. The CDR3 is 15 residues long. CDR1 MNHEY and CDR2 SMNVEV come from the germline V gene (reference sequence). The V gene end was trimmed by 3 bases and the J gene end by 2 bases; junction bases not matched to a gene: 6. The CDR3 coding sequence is TGTGCCAGCAGTTTTTGGGCAGGGGGTAACACTGAAGCTTTCTTT. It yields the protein CASSFWAGGNTEAFF.

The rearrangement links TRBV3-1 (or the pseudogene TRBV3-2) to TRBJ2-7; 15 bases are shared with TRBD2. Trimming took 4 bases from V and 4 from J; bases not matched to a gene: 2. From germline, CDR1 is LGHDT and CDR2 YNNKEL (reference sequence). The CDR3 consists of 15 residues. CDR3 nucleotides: TGTGCCAGCAGCCTAGGGACTAGCGGGAGGTACGAGCAGTACTTC. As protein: CASSLGTSGRYEQYF.

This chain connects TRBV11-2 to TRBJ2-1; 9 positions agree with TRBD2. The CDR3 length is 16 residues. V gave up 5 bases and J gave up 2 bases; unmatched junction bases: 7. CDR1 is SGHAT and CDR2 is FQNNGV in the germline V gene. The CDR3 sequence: CASSPSGTSAYNEQFF. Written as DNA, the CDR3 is TGTGCCAGCAGCCCTAGCGGGACCTCCGCCTACAATGAGCAGTTCTTC. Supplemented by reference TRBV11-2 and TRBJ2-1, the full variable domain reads EAGVAQSPRYKIIEKRQSVAFWCNPISGHATLYWYQQILGQGPKLLIQFQNNGVVDDSQLPKDRFSAERLKGVDSTLKIQPAKLEDSAVYLCASSPSGTSAYNEQFFGPGTRLTVL.

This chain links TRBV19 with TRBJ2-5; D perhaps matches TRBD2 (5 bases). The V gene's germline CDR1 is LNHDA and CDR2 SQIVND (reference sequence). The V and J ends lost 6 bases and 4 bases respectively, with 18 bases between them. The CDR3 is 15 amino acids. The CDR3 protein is CASSNAWLAGETQYF. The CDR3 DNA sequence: TGTGCCAGTAGCAACGCATGGCTGGCGGGAGAGACCCAGTACTTC. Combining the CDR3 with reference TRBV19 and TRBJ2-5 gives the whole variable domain DGGITQSPKYLFRKEGQNVTLSCEQNLNHDAMYWYRQDPGQGLRLIYYSQIVNDFQKGDIAEGYSVSREKKESFPLTVTSAQKNPTAFYLCASSNAWLAGETQYFGPGTRLLVL.

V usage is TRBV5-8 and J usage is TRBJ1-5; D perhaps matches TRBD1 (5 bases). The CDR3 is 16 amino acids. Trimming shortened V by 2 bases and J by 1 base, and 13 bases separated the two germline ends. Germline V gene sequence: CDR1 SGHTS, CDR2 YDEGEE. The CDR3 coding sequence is TGTGCCAGCAGCTTTAGCGGGGCGCGGAGCAATCAGCCCCAGCATTTT. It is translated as CASSFSGARSNQPQHF.

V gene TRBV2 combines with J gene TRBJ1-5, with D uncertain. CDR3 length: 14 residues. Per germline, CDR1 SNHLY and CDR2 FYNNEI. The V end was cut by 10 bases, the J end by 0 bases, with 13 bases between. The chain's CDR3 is CATAGSYSNQPQHF. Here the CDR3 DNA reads TGTGCCACCGCGGGGTCCTATAGCAATCAGCCCCAGCATTTT.

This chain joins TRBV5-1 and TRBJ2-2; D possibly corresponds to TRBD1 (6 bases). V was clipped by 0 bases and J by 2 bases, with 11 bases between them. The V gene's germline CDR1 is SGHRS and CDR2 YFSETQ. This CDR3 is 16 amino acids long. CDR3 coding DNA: TGCGCCAGCAGCTTGGCCCGGACAGCTAACACCGGGGAGCTGTTTTTT. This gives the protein CASSLARTANTGELFF.

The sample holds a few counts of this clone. CDR3 in amino acids: CASSDGTGVAEAFF. The CDR3 bases are TGTGCCAGCAGCGACGGGACAGGGGTTGCTGAAGCTTTCTTT. The J gene is TRBJ1-1, the V gene TRBV7-9, with 10 bases fitting TRBD1. The CDR3 extends over 14 amino acids. V gave up 5 bases and J gave up 6 bases; unmatched junction bases: 6. The V gene's germline CDR1 is SEHNR and CDR2 FQNEAQ (reference sequence).

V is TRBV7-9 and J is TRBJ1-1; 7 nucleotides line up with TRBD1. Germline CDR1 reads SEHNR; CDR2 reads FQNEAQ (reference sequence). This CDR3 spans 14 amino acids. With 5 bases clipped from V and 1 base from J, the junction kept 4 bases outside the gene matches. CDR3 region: CASSSTGANTEAFF. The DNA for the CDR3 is TGTGCCAGCAGCAGTACAGGGGCGAACACTGAAGCTTTCTTT.

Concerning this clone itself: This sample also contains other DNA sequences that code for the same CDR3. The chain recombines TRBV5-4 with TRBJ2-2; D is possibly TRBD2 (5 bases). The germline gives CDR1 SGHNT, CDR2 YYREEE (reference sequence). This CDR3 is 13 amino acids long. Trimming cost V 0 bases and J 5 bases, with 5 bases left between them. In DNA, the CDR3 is TGTGCCAGCAGCTTGGGAGGGACCGGGGAGCTGTTTTTT. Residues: CASSLGGTGELFF.